These T cell receptor beta chains were read from a single sample in a study of low-dose radiotherapy and immunotherapy resistance in tumors. TCRdb analysed the reads with MiXCR anew, one entry per CDR3 protein. The data show roughly 40,000 distinct CDR3 sequences, 25% to 30% seen once. Sequences were derived from PBMCs, sampled after low-dose radiotherapy plus immunotherapy. These receptors were collected from a male donor with prostate cancer. The CDR3 runs from the conserved cysteine through the conserved F or W. The D gene is left open where the match is weak. A clone size is listed for some rows: how often the clone was seen (once, few, many), or a class if it is expanded.

j_call	clone_size	d_call	v_call	cdr3_aa	cdr3_nt
TRBJ2-2	-	-	TRBV30	CAWSGGIQRGTGELFF	TGTGCCTGGAGTGGGGGGATACAACGTGGCACCGGGGAGCTGTTTTTT
TRBJ2-7	many	-	TRBV19	CARPLGDPRHSEQYF	TGTGCCAGACCACTTGGGGACCCCCGCCACTCCGAGCAGTACTTC
TRBJ2-1	many	-	TRBV6-2/TRBV6-3	CASSRRNEQFF	TGTGCCAGCAGCCGGCGCAATGAGCAGTTCTTC
TRBJ1-6	-	-	TRBV6-2/TRBV6-3	CASSAREETPLHF	TGTGCCAGCAGTGCGAGGGAAGAAACACCCCTCCACTTT
TRBJ2-2	-	-	TRBV5-1	CASSLARGGNTGELFF	TGCGCCAGCAGCTTGGCCAGGGGGGGAAACACCGGGGAGCTGTTTTTT
TRBJ2-3	medium-sized	-	TRBV28	CASSSQQHHRDTQYF	TGTGCCAGCAGTTCGCAACAGCATCACAGAGATACGCAGTATTTT
TRBJ2-1	many	-	TRBV5-1	CASSLVAASSYNEQFF	TGCGCCAGCAGCTTGGTAGCGGCGAGCTCCTACAATGAGCAGTTCTTC
TRBJ2-7	many	TRBD2	TRBV29-1	CSVAGSYEQYF	TGCAGCGTAGCGGGATCGTACGAGCAGTACTTC
TRBJ2-3	many	-	TRBV5-6	CASSLNFGDGDTQYF	TGTGCCAGCAGCTTGAATTTTGGAGACGGGGATACGCAGTATTTT
TRBJ2-7	few	-	TRBV28	CASRTRGASSYEQYF	TGTGCCAGCAGAACCAGGGGAGCTAGCTCCTACGAGCAGTACTTC
TRBJ2-7	many	TRBD1	TRBV7-9	CASSPRTGVWEQYF	TGTGCCAGCAGCCCTCGGACAGGGGTATGGGAGCAGTACTTC
TRBJ2-1	many	TRBD1	TRBV10-3	CAIGAPRDRDYNEQFF	TGTGCCATCGGGGCCCCGCGGGACAGGGACTACAATGAGCAGTTCTTC
TRBJ1-1	many	TRBD1	TRBV5-5	CASSPDRGHTEAFF	TGTGCCAGCAGCCCTGACAGGGGGCACACTGAAGCTTTCTTT
TRBJ1-6	many	-	TRBV5-1	CASSFLGQNSPLHF	TGCGCCAGCAGCTTTTTGGGCCAGAATTCACCCCTCCACTTT
TRBJ2-1	many	TRBD1	TRBV11-2	CASSGQAYNEQFF	TGTGCCAGCAGCGGACAGGCCTACAATGAGCAGTTCTTC
TRBJ1-5	once	TRBD1	TRBV7-2	CASSHRTGAGNQPQHF	TGTGCCAGCAGCCACCGGACAGGGGCCGGCAATCAGCCCCAGCATTTT
TRBJ2-1	many	-	TRBV28	CASSVDAGRVNEQFF	TGTGCCAGCAGTGTCGACGCGGGACGGGTAAATGAGCAGTTCTTC
TRBJ1-4	few	-	TRBV28	CASSLDREKLFF	TGTGCCAGCAGTTTGGACAGAGAAAAACTGTTTTTT
TRBJ2-1	many	-	TRBV7-2	CASSLAAGSRSYNEQFF	TGTGCCAGCAGCTTAGCAGCGGGCTCGCGCTCCTACAATGAGCAGTTCTTC
TRBJ1-3	many	TRBD1	TRBV7-8	CASSLMMVDRSSSGNTIYF	TGTGCCAGCAGCTTAATGATGGTGGACAGGTCAAGCTCTGGAAACACCATATATTTT
TRBJ2-3	many	-	TRBV5-4	CASSVSGVPRQDTQYF	TGTGCCAGCAGCGTTTCGGGTGTCCCCCGACAAGATACGCAGTATTTT
TRBJ1-5	many	TRBD1	TRBV6-2/TRBV6-3	CASSKGQHSNQPQHF	TGTGCCAGCAGTAAGGGACAGCATAGCAATCAGCCCCAGCATTTT
TRBJ1-2	many	TRBD1	TRBV5-5	CASSPDARTGNYGYTF	TGTGCCAGCAGCCCGGATGCTAGGACAGGCAACTATGGCTACACCTTC
TRBJ1-5	many	TRBD1	TRBV18	CASSPRTGGDQPQHF	TGTGCCAGCTCACCAAGGACAGGGGGAGATCAGCCCCAGCATTTT
TRBJ1-1	many	-	TRBV18	CASSPPTGLNTEAFF	TGTGCCAGCTCACCACCTACGGGGCTGAACACTGAAGCTTTCTTT
TRBJ2-4	many	-	TRBV15	CATSIQGVNIQYF	TGTGCCACCAGCATACAGGGAGTGAACATTCAGTACTTC
TRBJ2-1	many	TRBD2	TRBV27	CASSPGGSRANNEQFF	TGTGCCAGCAGTCCGGGGGGTAGTAGGGCCAACAATGAGCAGTTCTTC
TRBJ2-3	once	-	TRBV20-1	CSASRAGAGATDTQYF	TGCAGTGCTAGTAGGGCCGGCGCGGGGGCCACAGATACGCAGTATTTT
TRBJ1-5	many	TRBD1	TRBV30	CAWQRQGSSNQPQHF	TGTGCCTGGCAACGACAGGGGTCAAGCAATCAGCCCCAGCATTTT
TRBJ2-7	few	-	TRBV28	CASPGPGGVVDEQYF	TGTGCCAGCCCGGGACCGGGCGGGGTCGTGGACGAGCAGTACTTC
TRBJ2-7	many	TRBD1	TRBV20-1	CSAPRTGMYEQYF	TGCAGTGCTCCCAGGACAGGGATGTACGAGCAGTACTTC
TRBJ2-6	-	-	TRBV18	CASSHQTSVSGANVLTF	TGTGCCAGCTCACACCAGACTTCTGTTTCTGGGGCCAACGTCCTGACTTTC
TRBJ2-1	many	TRBD2	TRBV19	CASSSSGLAIYNEQFF	TGTGCCAGTAGTTCCTCGGGACTAGCCATCTACAATGAGCAGTTCTTC
TRBJ2-5	many	TRBD2	TRBV6-2/TRBV6-3	CASSSPSTSGVGTQYF	TGTGCCAGCAGCTCACCATCGACTAGCGGGGTTGGGACCCAGTACTTC
TRBJ2-5	many	-	TRBV6-1	CASSEIWETQYF	TGTGCCAGCAGTGAGATTTGGGAGACCCAGTACTTC
TRBJ2-1	many	-	TRBV18	CASSPTDKPYNEQFF	TGTGCCAGCTCACCGACAGACAAGCCCTACAATGAGCAGTTCTTC
TRBJ2-2	many	-	TRBV7-7	CASSLGAGKLVTGELFF	TGTGCCAGCAGCTTAGGAGCTGGGAAACTCGTCACCGGGGAGCTGTTTTTT
TRBJ2-3	many	TRBD2	TRBV4-1	CASSLETSPNTDTQYF	TGCGCCAGCAGCCTAGAGACTAGCCCTAACACAGATACGCAGTATTTT
TRBJ2-3	many	TRBD2	TRBV5-1	CASSSGLAGGRVIPDTQYF	TGCGCCAGCAGCTCGGGACTAGCGGGAGGGCGCGTAATCCCAGATACGCAGTATTTT
TRBJ2-7	many	TRBD1	TRBV6-6	CASTGTGVNEQYF	TGTGCCAGCACTGGGACAGGGGTTAACGAGCAGTACTTC